A single sample is the source of the 23 T cell receptor beta chains below, sequenced in a study of cytomegalovirus exposure and HLA in healthy donors. The study ran its PCR with 60 Vbeta and 13 Jbeta primers. TCRdb's copy holds only in-frame clones and misses some; the assay was immunoSEQ multiplex PCR. Of under 200,000 clones listed, 60% to 80% are singletons. Sequenced sample: PBMCs. These receptors came from a man aged 60 to 69 in good health and CMV-seronegative.

The chain uses TRBV9 and TRBJ2-5; 10 bases are shared with TRBD1. V was clipped by 1 base and J by 4 bases; unmatched bases: 4. The CDR3 spans 15 residues. Per germline, CDR1 SGDLS and CDR2 YYNGEE. In DNA form, the CDR3 reads TGTGCCAGCAGCGTATGGACAGGGGGGGTAGAGACCCAGTACTTC. Encoded protein: CASSVWTGGVETQYF.

The rearrangement links TRBV7-7 to TRBJ2-7, with 10 bases fitting TRBD1. V trimming: 5 bases; J trimming: 3 bases; junction bases outside the gene matches: 4. From germline, CDR1 is SSHAT and CDR2 FNYEAQ (reference sequence). The CDR3 contains 14 residues. For the CDR3, the DNA is TGTGCCAGCAGCCCCGGGACAGGGGTCTACGAGCAGTACTTC. Translating it yields CASSPGTGVYEQYF. The full variable domain, with the rest looked up from reference TRBV7-7 and TRBJ2-7, is GAGVSQSPRYKVTKRGQDVTLRCDPISSHATLYWYQQALGQGPEFLTYFNYEAQPDKSGLPSDRFSAERPEGSISTLTIQRTEQRDSAMYRCASSPGTGVYEQYFGPGTRLTVT.

On this clone itself: At one of its ends the junction is not consistent with the germline gene, which may arise from a read error. The chain employs TRBV9 and TRBJ1-3; D is ambiguous. CDR3 size: 15 residues. Germline CDR1 reads SGDLS; CDR2 reads YYNGEE. The CDR3 region is CASSVSGSSGNTTYF. CDR3 sequence (DNA): TGTGCCAGCAGCGTAAGCGGGAGCTCTGGAAACACCACATATTTT.

The CDR3 reads CASSAETAHTEAFF. The CDR3 DNA reads TGTGCCAGCAGTGCGGAGACGGCACACACTGAAGCTTTCTTT. This chain connects TRBV6-1 to TRBJ1-1; the D is unclear. The CDR3 has 14 amino acids. Trimming pared 4 bases from V and 3 bases from J, leaving 12 bases between. The germline V gene encodes CDR1 MNHNS and CDR2 SASEGT.

The chain combines TRBV19 with TRBJ1-2, with unresolved D. Germline-derived CDR1 and CDR2 are LNHDA and SQIVND (reference sequence). V lost 4 bases and J lost 0, with 15 bases in between. The length of the CDR3 is 16 residues. The CDR3 DNA is TGTGCCAGTAGTAAGATTGGGCAAGACGCTAACTATGGCTACACCTTC. Translation gives CASSKIGQDANYGYTF.

The chain is built from TRBV28 and TRBJ1-2, with D tentatively TRBD1 (5 bases). This CDR3 is 12 amino acids long. The germline gives CDR1 MDHEN, CDR2 SYDVKM. Deletions cut 6 bases from V and 10 bases from J, with 15 bases between. Here the CDR3 DNA reads TGTGCCAGCAGACCCCTGACAGCCTACTACACCTTC. Protein sequence: CASRPLTAYYTF.

The V call is TRBV4-1, the J call TRBJ2-3; 15 positions match TRBD2. The length of the CDR3 is 20 residues. Germline V gene lookup returns CDR1 MGHRA and CDR2 YSYEKL. Trimming cost V 1 base and J 0 bases; bases outside gene matches: 8. The CDR3 region has the DNA TGCGCCAGCAGCCAAGGACGGGGACTAGCGGGAGGTGGAAGCACAGATACGCAGTATTTT. Protein: CASSQGRGLAGGGSTDTQYF.

The chain carries TRBV2 and TRBJ2-3; unclear D gene. The CDR3 loop spans 13 amino acids. The ends were cut back, 3 bases at V and 1 base at J, with 5 bases in the middle. CDR1 is SNHLY, CDR2 FYNNEI, per germline. The CDR3: CASSESGTDTQYF. Written as DNA, the CDR3 is TGTGCCAGCAGTGAGTCGGGCACAGATACGCAGTATTTT.

This rearrangement joins TRBV19 to TRBJ1-1, with D possibly being TRBD1 (5 bases). The germline V and J ends were trimmed by 1 base and 5 bases, with 8 bases remaining between them. The CDR3 sequence is 13 residues long. Germline CDR1 reads LNHDA; CDR2 reads SQIVND (reference sequence). CDR3 DNA: TGTGCCAGTAGTATAGGTCCAGGGACTGAAGCTTTCTTT. Its protein is CASSIGPGTEAFF.

This clone was observed a single time. V is TRBV5-1 and J is TRBJ2-1, with D tentatively TRBD2 (6 bases). The CDR3 length is 15 residues. Trimming cost V 4 bases and J 0 bases, with 11 bases left between them. Per germline, CDR1 SGHRS and CDR2 YFSETQ. The CDR3 region is CASSADGSSYNEQFF. In DNA, the CDR3 is TGCGCCAGCAGCGCGGACGGGAGCTCCTACAATGAGCAGTTCTTC. The whole variable domain, filled in from reference TRBV5-1 and TRBJ2-1, reads KAGVTQTPRYLIKTRGQQVTLSCSPISGHRSVSWYQQTPGQGLQFLFEYFSETQRNKGNFPGRFSGRQFSNSRSEMNVSTLELGDSALYLCASSADGSSYNEQFFGPGTRLTVL.

This clone showed up just a few times. The V call is TRBV20-1, the J call TRBJ2-7; D gene ambiguous. This CDR3 is built from 10 residues. Germline CDR1 reads DFQATT; CDR2 reads SNEGSKA (reference sequence). V shed 4 bases and J shed 8 bases, with 9 bases lying between them. The CDR3 region has the DNA TGCAGTGCTAAGAAGAGTAAGCAGTACTTC. Its protein is CSAKKSKQYF.

The rearrangement uses TRBV6-6 and TRBJ2-5; TRBD1 might be the D (6 bases). V was pared by 5 bases and J by 2 bases, with 12 bases between. The CDR3 totals 14 residues. Germline assignment: CDR1 MNHNY and CDR2 SVGAGI (reference sequence). CDR3 in DNA: TGTGCCAGCAGTATCACAGGGATACAAGAGACCCAGTACTTC. Protein sequence: CASSITGIQETQYF.

The chain combines TRBV5-1 with TRBJ2-5; 8 nucleotides align to TRBD2. V was clipped by 5 bases and J by 4 bases; unmatched bases: 13. Germline V gene sequence: CDR1 SGHRS, CDR2 YFSETQ. The CDR3 consists of 16 residues. CDR3 protein: CASRDPRGRLAETQYF. CDR3 DNA: TGCGCCAGCAGGGACCCGCGCGGGAGGTTGGCAGAGACCCAGTACTTC.

This clone was detected only a few times. The chain uses TRBV28 and TRBJ1-4; D unclear. CDR1 and CDR2 from the germline V gene are MDHEN and SYDVKM. Deletions cut 7 bases from V and 8 bases from J, with 8 bases between. CDR3 length: 11 amino acids. DNA for the CDR3: TGTGCCAGCACGATGGAGGAAAAACTGTTTTTT. Its protein product is CASTMEEKLFF.

V usage is TRBV7-2 and J usage is TRBJ2-3; no clear D gene. The CDR3 extends over 14 amino acids. The ends were cut back, 1 base at V and 3 bases at J, with 8 bases in the middle. Germline lookup yields CDR1 SGHTA and CDR2 FQGNSA. The DNA of the CDR3 is TGTGCCAGCAGCTTAGGTAGCCCGACAGATACGCAGTATTTT. It codes for CASSLGSPTDTQYF.

This clone is a singleton in its sample. DNA for the CDR3: TGCGCCAGCAGCTTGGCCCGGGGAGCTACTGAAAAACTGTTTTTT. Translated: CASSLARGATEKLFF. The chain employs TRBV5-1 and TRBJ1-4; D remains ambiguous. Germline loops: CDR1 SGHRS, CDR2 YFSETQ. The V and J ends lost 0 bases and 7 bases respectively, with 13 bases between them. The CDR3 covers 15 residues.

This rearrangement joins TRBV14 to TRBJ2-1; 11 bases fit TRBD2. Germline trimming cut 0 bases from V and 4 bases from J; bases unmatched to any gene: 8. The CDR3 covers 18 residues. Germline CDR1 SGHDN, CDR2 FVKESK. Here the CDR3 DNA reads TGTGCCAGCAGCCAAGACCGTACTAGCGGGAGTCTTTACAATGAGCAGTTCTTC. Protein sequence: CASSQDRTSGSLYNEQFF.

This sequence joins TRBV6-1 and TRBJ2-2; D call uncertain. CDR3 length: 15 residues. Germline V gives CDR1 MNHNS, CDR2 SASEGT. Trimming removed 6 bases at V and 0 bases at J, with 11 bases between. The CDR3 nucleotides are TGTGCCAGCAGCGTGGTGGGCTCGAACACCGGGGAGCTGTTTTTT. This codes for CASSVVGSNTGELFF.

This clone was picked up one time. V is TRBV28 and J is TRBJ2-7, with TRBD1 matching over 7 bases. Germline V gives CDR1 MDHEN, CDR2 SYDVKM. This CDR3 contains 16 residues. V was pared by 1 base and J by 7 bases, with 13 bases of the junction left unmatched. CDR3 sequence (DNA): TGTGCCAGCAGTTTATTTCGGACAGGCTTTTTCAGGGAGCAGTACTTC. The encoded protein is CASSLFRTGFFREQYF.

This clone showed up just once. This rearrangement joins TRBV28 to TRBJ1-5; TRBD1 is a possible D gene (6 bases). The V gene lost 5 bases and the J gene lost 6 bases, with 23 bases spanning the gap. CDR3 length: 17 amino acids. Germline V gene data show CDR1 as MDHEN and CDR2 as SYDVKM. For the CDR3, the DNA is TGTGCCAGCAGTCAAGGGGGTTTTGGCAGGGAGCTTCAGCCCCAGCATTTT. This encodes CASSQGGFGRELQPQHF.

The chain couples TRBV5-1 to TRBJ2-7, with D tentatively TRBD2 (5 bases). The CDR3 covers 16 residues. Germline-derived CDR1 and CDR2 are SGHRS and YFSETQ. The ends were cut back, 0 bases at V and 5 bases at J, with 18 bases in the middle. CDR3 coding DNA: TGCGCCAGCAGCTTGGCCGTGGCGGGCCTAAACCACGAGCAGTACTTC. Its translation is CASSLAVAGLNHEQYF.

This chain links TRBV7-2 with TRBJ1-2, with D possibly TRBD1 on 5 matching bases. V lost 5 bases, J lost 2 bases, and 15 bases lay in between. This CDR3 comprises 15 residues. Germline CDR1 and CDR2: SGHTA and FQGNSA. The CDR3 DNA reads TGTGCCAGCAGCCAGGGCGGGGGAACGAACTATGGCTACACCTTC. Residues: CASSQGGGTNYGYTF.

CDR3 coding DNA: TGTGCCAGCAGCGCTCACACATCGTACCAAGAGACCCAGTACTTC. Translation gives CASSAHTSYQETQYF. J is TRBJ2-5 and V is TRBV9; D call uncertain. Germline V lookup: CDR1 SGDLS, CDR2 YYNGEE. V dropped 3 bases and J dropped 0 bases, with 12 bases sitting between them. CDR3 length: 15 amino acids. The whole variable domain, filled in from reference TRBV9 and TRBJ2-5, reads DSGVTQTPKHLITATGQRVTLRCSPRSGDLSVYWYQQSLDQGLQFLIQYYNGEERAKGNILERFSAQQFPDLHSELNLSSLELGDSALYFCASSAHTSYQETQYFGPGTRLLVL.